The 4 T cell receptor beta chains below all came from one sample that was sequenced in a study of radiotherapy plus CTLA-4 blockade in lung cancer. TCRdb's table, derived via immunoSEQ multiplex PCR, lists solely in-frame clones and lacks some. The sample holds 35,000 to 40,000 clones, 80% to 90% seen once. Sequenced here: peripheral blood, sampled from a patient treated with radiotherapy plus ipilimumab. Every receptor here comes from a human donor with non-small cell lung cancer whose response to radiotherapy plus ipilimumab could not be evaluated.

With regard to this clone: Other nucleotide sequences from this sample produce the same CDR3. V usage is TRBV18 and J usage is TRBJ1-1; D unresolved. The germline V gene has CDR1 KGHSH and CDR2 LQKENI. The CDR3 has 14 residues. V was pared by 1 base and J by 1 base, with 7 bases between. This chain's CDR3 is CASSPQGGNTEAFF. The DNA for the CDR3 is TGTGCCAGCTCACCACAGGGAGGGAACACTGAAGCTTTCTTT.

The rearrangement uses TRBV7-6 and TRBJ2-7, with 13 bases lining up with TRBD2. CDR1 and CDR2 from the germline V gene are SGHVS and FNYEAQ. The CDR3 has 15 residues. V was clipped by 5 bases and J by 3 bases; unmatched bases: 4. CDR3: CASSLRLAGGYEQYF. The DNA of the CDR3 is TGTGCCAGCAGCCTACGACTAGCGGGAGGCTACGAGCAGTACTTC.

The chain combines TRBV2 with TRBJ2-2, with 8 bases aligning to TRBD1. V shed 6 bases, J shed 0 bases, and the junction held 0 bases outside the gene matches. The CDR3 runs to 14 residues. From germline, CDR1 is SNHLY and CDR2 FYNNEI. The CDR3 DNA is TGTGCCAGCAGGGGACAGGCGAACACCGGGGAGCTGTTTTTT. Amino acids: CASRGQANTGELFF.

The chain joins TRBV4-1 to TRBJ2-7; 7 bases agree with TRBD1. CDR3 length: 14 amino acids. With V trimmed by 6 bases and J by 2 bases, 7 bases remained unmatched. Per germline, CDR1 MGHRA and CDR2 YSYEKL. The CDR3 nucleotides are TGCGCCAGCAGACCGGGACAGTTAGCCTACGAGCAGTACTTC. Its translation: CASRPGQLAYEQYF.